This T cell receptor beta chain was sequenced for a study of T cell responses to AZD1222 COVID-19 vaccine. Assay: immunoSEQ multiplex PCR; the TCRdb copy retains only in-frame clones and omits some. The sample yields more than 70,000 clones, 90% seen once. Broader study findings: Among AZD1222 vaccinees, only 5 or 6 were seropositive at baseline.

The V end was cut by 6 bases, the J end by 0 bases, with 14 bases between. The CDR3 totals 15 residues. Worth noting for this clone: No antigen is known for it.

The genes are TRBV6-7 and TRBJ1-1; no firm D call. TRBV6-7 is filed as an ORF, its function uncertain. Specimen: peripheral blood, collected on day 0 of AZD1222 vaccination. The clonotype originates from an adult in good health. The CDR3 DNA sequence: TGTGCCAGCAGCCCCCTCAAATTCATGAACACTGAAGCTTTCTTT. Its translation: CASSPLKFMNTEAFF.